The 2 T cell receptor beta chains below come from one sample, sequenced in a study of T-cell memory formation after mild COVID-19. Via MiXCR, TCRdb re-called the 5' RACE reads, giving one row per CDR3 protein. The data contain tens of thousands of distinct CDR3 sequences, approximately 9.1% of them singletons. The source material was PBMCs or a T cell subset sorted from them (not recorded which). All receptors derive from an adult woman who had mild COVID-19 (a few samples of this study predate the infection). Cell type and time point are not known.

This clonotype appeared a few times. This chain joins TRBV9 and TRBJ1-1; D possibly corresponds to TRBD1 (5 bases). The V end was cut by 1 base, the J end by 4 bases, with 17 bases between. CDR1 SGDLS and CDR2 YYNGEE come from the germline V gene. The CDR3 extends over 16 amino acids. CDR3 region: CASSVSLGEGFTEAFF. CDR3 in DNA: TGTGCCAGCAGCGTAAGTTTGGGGGAAGGGTTCACTGAAGCTTTCTTT.

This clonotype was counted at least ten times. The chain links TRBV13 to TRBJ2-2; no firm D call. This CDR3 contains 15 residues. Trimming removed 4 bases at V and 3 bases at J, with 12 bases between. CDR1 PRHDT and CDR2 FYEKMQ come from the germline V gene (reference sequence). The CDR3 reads CASSSPLGYTGELFF. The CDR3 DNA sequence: TGTGCCAGCAGCTCCCCCCTGGGTTACACCGGGGAGCTGTTTTTT.